Listed below are T cell receptor beta chains from one sample, sequenced in a study of shared clonotypes between healthy human individuals. Sequenced by immunoSEQ multiplex PCR; TCRdb stores in-frame clones only, minus some. The data contain roughly 2 million clones, 90% to 95% of them singletons. The specimen was naive CD4+ T cells sorted from blood. The receptor source for this set is a man between 18 and 35 years old in good health. The CDR3 runs from the conserved cysteine through the conserved F or W. Each record gives: J gene, V gene, clone size, D gene, CDR3 length, CDR3 DNA, CDR3 protein. The D gene is left open where the match is weak. Some rows mark clone size as missing; the rest say once, few, many or name a class of expanded clone.

J gene: TRBJ2-5
V gene: TRBV4-1
clone size: -
D gene: -
CDR3 length: 13
CDR3 DNA: TGCGCCAGCAGCCAAGTTGGACAAGAGACCCAGTACTTC
CDR3 protein: CASSQVGQETQYF

J gene: TRBJ2-5
V gene: TRBV21-1
clone size: -
D gene: -
CDR3 length: 10
CDR3 DNA: TGTGCCAGCAGCTACGAGACCCAGTACTTC
CDR3 protein: CASSYETQYF

J gene: TRBJ2-5
V gene: TRBV5-4
clone size: -
D gene: -
CDR3 length: 13
CDR3 DNA: TGTGCCAGCAGCTTGGGACAGGAGGAGACCCAGTACTTC
CDR3 protein: CASSLGQEETQYF

J gene: TRBJ1-4
V gene: TRBV7-9
clone size: -
D gene: -
CDR3 length: 15
CDR3 DNA: TGTGCCAGCAGCCCAGACGGGGGTCCCAATGAAAAACTGTTTTTT
CDR3 protein: CASSPDGGPNEKLFF

J gene: TRBJ2-2
V gene: TRBV6-1
clone size: -
D gene: -
CDR3 length: 19
CDR3 DNA: TGTGCCAGCAGTGAACTATTCTTCATTGGACGGGCGAACACCGGGGAGCTGTTTTTT
CDR3 protein: CASSELFFIGRANTGELFF

J gene: TRBJ1-1
V gene: TRBV5-1
clone size: -
D gene: TRBD1
CDR3 length: 15
CDR3 DNA: TGCGCCAGCAGCTGGGGGGACAGGGATGACGCTGAAGCTTTCTTT
CDR3 protein: CASSWGDRDDAEAFF

J gene: TRBJ1-1
V gene: TRBV5-1
clone size: -
D gene: -
CDR3 length: 14
CDR3 DNA: TGCGCCAGCAGCTTAGTAACGGGGAACACTGAAGCTTTCTTT
CDR3 protein: CASSLVTGNTEAFF

J gene: TRBJ1-5
V gene: TRBV28
clone size: -
D gene: -
CDR3 length: 16
CDR3 DNA: TGTGCCAGCAGTTCTCCGGTACCGATTAGCAATCAGCCCCAGCATTTT
CDR3 protein: CASSSPVPISNQPQHF

J gene: TRBJ1-4
V gene: TRBV5-1
clone size: -
D gene: -
CDR3 length: 14
CDR3 DNA: TGCGCCAGCCACGGGGGAGGGGATAATGAAAAACTGTTTTTT
CDR3 protein: CASHGGGDNEKLFF

J gene: TRBJ1-6
V gene: TRBV30
clone size: -
D gene: -
CDR3 length: 15
CDR3 DNA: TGTGCCTGGGGCATGACGAGCTCCTATAATTCACCCCTCCACTTT
CDR3 protein: CAWGMTSSYNSPLHF

J gene: TRBJ1-3
V gene: TRBV29-1
clone size: -
D gene: -
CDR3 length: 14
CDR3 DNA: TGCAGCGCGGCAAGTGGGCAGAGGGGAAACACCATATATTTT
CDR3 protein: CSAASGQRGNTIYF

J gene: TRBJ1-1
V gene: TRBV7-9
clone size: -
D gene: -
CDR3 length: 15
CDR3 DNA: TGTGCCAGCAGCTTAGGTCAGGGAATGAACACTGAAGCTTTCTTT
CDR3 protein: CASSLGQGMNTEAFF

J gene: TRBJ2-1
V gene: TRBV25-1
clone size: -
D gene: -
CDR3 length: 14
CDR3 DNA: TGTGCCAGCAGTGAATATGGGGTTTTGGATGAGCAGTTCTTC
CDR3 protein: CASSEYGVLDEQFF

J gene: TRBJ1-2
V gene: TRBV30
clone size: -
D gene: -
CDR3 length: 15
CDR3 DNA: TGTGCCTGGAGTGTACAACGGGGGCAGAACTATGGCTACACCTTC
CDR3 protein: CAWSVQRGQNYGYTF

J gene: TRBJ1-5
V gene: TRBV18
clone size: few
D gene: TRBD1
CDR3 length: 14
CDR3 DNA: TGTGCCAGCTCACCGGGACAGGGGAATCAGCCCCAGCATTTT
CDR3 protein: CASSPGQGNQPQHF

J gene: TRBJ2-1
V gene: TRBV30
clone size: -
D gene: TRBD2
CDR3 length: 18
CDR3 DNA: TGTGCCTGGAGTGTAACCCGGACTAGCGGGGGCCCCCACAATGAGCAGTTCTTC
CDR3 protein: CAWSVTRTSGGPHNEQFF

J gene: TRBJ2-1
V gene: TRBV5-1
clone size: -
D gene: -
CDR3 length: 14
CDR3 DNA: TGCGCCAGCAGCTTCGGAACAGCTTACAATGAGCAGTTCTTC
CDR3 protein: CASSFGTAYNEQFF

J gene: TRBJ2-3
V gene: TRBV7-3
clone size: -
D gene: -
CDR3 length: 16
CDR3 DNA: TGTGCCAGCAGCTTCACCGGGACCCTTAGCACAGATACGCAGTATTTT
CDR3 protein: CASSFTGTLSTDTQYF

J gene: TRBJ1-4
V gene: TRBV6-5
clone size: -
D gene: -
CDR3 length: 13
CDR3 DNA: TGTGCCAGCAGTTTATCAGGGGTCGAAAAACTGTTTTTT
CDR3 protein: CASSLSGVEKLFF

J gene: TRBJ2-7
V gene: TRBV7-9
clone size: -
D gene: TRBD1
CDR3 length: 15
CDR3 DNA: TGTGCCAGCAGCCAGAAGACAGGGGGCGCGGGCGAGCAGTACTTC
CDR3 protein: CASSQKTGGAGEQYF

J gene: TRBJ2-2
V gene: TRBV5-3
clone size: -
D gene: TRBD1
CDR3 length: 14
CDR3 DNA: TGTGCCAGAAGCACGCTGACAGGGTTTGGGGAGCTGTTTTTT
CDR3 protein: CARSTLTGFGELFF

J gene: TRBJ1-6
V gene: TRBV18
clone size: -
D gene: TRBD1
CDR3 length: 15
CDR3 DNA: TGTGCCAGCTCAATGACAGGGTCCAATAATTCACCCCTCCACTTT
CDR3 protein: CASSMTGSNNSPLHF

J gene: TRBJ1-3
V gene: TRBV5-4
clone size: -
D gene: -
CDR3 length: 13
CDR3 DNA: TGTGCCAGCAGCTTGACCGCCGGAAACACCATATATTTT
CDR3 protein: CASSLTAGNTIYF

J gene: TRBJ1-5
V gene: TRBV30
clone size: -
D gene: -
CDR3 length: 14
CDR3 DNA: TGTGCCTGGAGCCTTTGGGGGGGCAATCAGCCCCAGCATTTT
CDR3 protein: CAWSLWGGNQPQHF

J gene: TRBJ1-2
V gene: TRBV4-1
clone size: -
D gene: -
CDR3 length: 14
CDR3 DNA: TGCGCCAGCAGCCAAGATATCTGGGACTATGGCTACACCTTC
CDR3 protein: CASSQDIWDYGYTF